The source of this T cell receptor (beta chain) is a study of blood T cells in healthy people across ages. Isolation of PBMCs gave at least 7 million cells per sample. Combining a sample-barcoded 5' primer with a J-beta primer mix, a second PCR ran for roughly 7 to 11 cycles. Every single cDNA molecule received a tag from a template-switch adaptor with 12 random nucleotides. MiXCR, run by TCRdb on the 5' RACE reads, gives a single entry per CDR3 protein. The data show roughly 900,000 distinct CDR3 sequences, about 48% seen once. This clonotype was seen a few times. What it recognizes is unknown. Study-level results: Strong correlation was found linking TCR beta diversity to naive T cell percentage. Roughly linearly, TCR beta diversity per million T cells fell as age increased.

The sequenced sample consisted of blood. This sequence was found in a man younger than 45 in good health.

For the CDR3, the DNA is TGTGCCAGCAGTGTTCGTGTGGACAGTGAAGCTTTCTTT. Its translation is CASSVRVDSEAFF. The chain recombines TRBV25-1 with TRBJ1-1, with D possibly TRBD1 on 6 matching bases. V was clipped by 4 bases and J by 7 bases, with 13 bases between them. The CDR3 contains 13 residues. Germline V CDR1 and CDR2: MGHDK, SYGVNS.